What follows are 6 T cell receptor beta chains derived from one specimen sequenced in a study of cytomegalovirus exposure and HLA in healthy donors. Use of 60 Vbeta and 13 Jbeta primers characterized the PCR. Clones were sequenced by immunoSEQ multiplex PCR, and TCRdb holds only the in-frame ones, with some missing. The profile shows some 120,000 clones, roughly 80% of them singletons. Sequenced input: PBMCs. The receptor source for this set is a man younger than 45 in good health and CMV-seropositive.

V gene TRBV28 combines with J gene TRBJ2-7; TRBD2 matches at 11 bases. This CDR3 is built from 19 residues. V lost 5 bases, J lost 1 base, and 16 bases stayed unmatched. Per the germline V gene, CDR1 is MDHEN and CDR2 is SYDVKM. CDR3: CASSPRLAGRRARSYEQYF. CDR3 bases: TGTGCCAGCAGTCCTCGACTAGCGGGGCGCAGAGCGAGATCCTACGAGCAGTACTTC.

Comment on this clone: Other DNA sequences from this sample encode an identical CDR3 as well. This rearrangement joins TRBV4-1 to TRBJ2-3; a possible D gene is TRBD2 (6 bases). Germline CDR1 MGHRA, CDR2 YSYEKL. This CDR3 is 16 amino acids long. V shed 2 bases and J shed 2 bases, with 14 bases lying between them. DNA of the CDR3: TGCGCCAGCAGCCAACCTGGTCCGGGAGTCACAGATACGCAGTATTTT. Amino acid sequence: CASSQPGPGVTDTQYF.

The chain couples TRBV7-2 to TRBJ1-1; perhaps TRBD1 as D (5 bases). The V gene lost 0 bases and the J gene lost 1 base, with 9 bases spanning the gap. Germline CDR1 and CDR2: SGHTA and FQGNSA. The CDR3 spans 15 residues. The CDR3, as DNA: TGTGCCAGCAGCTTAGCCTCAACAGGGAACACTGAAGCTTTCTTT. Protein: CASSLASTGNTEAFF.

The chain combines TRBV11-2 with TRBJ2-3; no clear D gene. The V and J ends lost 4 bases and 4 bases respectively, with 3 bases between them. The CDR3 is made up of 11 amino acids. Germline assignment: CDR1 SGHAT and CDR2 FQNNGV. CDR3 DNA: TGTGCCAGCAGCTACTCAGATACGCAGTATTTT. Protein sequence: CASSYSDTQYF.

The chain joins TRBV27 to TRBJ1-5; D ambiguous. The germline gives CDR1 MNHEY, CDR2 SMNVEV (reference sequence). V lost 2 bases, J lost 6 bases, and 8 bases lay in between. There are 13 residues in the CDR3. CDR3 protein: CASSLQAGQPQHF. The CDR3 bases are TGTGCCAGCAGTTTACAAGCGGGTCAGCCCCAGCATTTT.

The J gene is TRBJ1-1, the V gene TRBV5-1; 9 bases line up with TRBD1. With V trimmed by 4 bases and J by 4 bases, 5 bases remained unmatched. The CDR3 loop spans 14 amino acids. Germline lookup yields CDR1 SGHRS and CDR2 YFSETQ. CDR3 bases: TGCGCCAGCAGCGTCCGGGACAGGGCCACTGAAGCTTTCTTT. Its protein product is CASSVRDRATEAFF.